These T cell receptor beta chains were read from a single sample in a study of OX40 agonist ivuxolimab in advanced cancers. Produced via immunoSEQ multiplex PCR; TCRdb's table is partial and in-frame only. The sample shows tens of thousands of clones, 84% of them seen only once. This specimen consisted of CD4+ or CD8+ T cells sorted from blood, obtained in a trial of the OX40 agonist ivuxolimab. The receptors derive from an adult with an advanced solid tumor such as melanoma, head and neck, liver or kidney cancer. CDR3s include the opening cysteine and the closing phenylalanine or tryptophan. A D gene is named only where the DNA matches it firmly. Size is omitted from some rows. Given values are once, few, many or a class for expanded clones.

>TRBV19|NA|once|TRBJ2-5
CASSIPGEETQYF
TGTGCCAGTAGTATCCCAGGGGAAGAGACCCAGTACTTC
>TRBV5-1|TRBD1|NA|TRBJ1-4
CASSTGTGEGEKLFF
TGCGCCAGCAGCACCGGGACAGGGGAAGGGGAAAAACTGTTTTTT
>TRBV30|NA|NA|TRBJ2-1
CAWSVLLAGFNEQFF
TGTGCCTGGAGTGTACTACTAGCTGGTTTCAATGAGCAGTTCTTC
>TRBV30|NA|NA|TRBJ2-1
CAWMNGPSSYNEQFF
TGTGCCTGGATGAACGGACCGAGCTCCTACAATGAGCAGTTCTTC
>TRBV5-1|NA|NA|TRBJ2-1
CASSLRAGALNEQFF
TGCGCCAGCAGCTTGAGGGCCGGAGCGCTCAATGAGCAGTTCTTC
>TRBV5-1|NA|NA|TRBJ2-1
CASSLGVNNEQFF
TGCGCCAGCAGCTTGGGGGTCAACAATGAGCAGTTCTTC
>TRBV27|TRBD2|NA|TRBJ2-3
CASSLFGLAGGLGTDTQYF
TGTGCCAGCAGTTTATTCGGACTAGCGGGGGGGCTGGGCACAGATACGCAGTATTTT
>TRBV4-3|NA|NA|TRBJ2-2
CASSRHRQNTGELFF
TGCGCCAGCAGCCGCCACAGACAGAACACCGGGGAGCTGTTTTTT
>TRBV27|NA|NA|TRBJ1-1
CASSMEGGTEAFF
TGTGCCAGCAGCATGGAAGGGGGGACTGAAGCTTTCTTT
>TRBV6-7|TRBD2|many|TRBJ2-7
CASSYLAGVSYEQYF
TGTGCCAGCAGTTACTTAGCGGGGGTCTCCTACGAGCAGTACTTC
>TRBV30|NA|NA|TRBJ2-1
CAWSLGPKQFF
TGTGCCTGGAGTTTAGGACCGAAGCAGTTCTTC
>TRBV19|TRBD2|NA|TRBJ2-1
CATSGRARGPNEQFF
TGTGCCACTAGCGGGAGGGCCAGGGGCCCCAATGAGCAGTTCTTC
>TRBV19|TRBD1|NA|TRBJ2-7
CASSTRVGDRDYEQYF
TGTGCCAGTAGTACAAGGGTAGGGGACAGAGACTACGAGCAGTACTTC
>TRBV11-2|TRBD1|NA|TRBJ1-2
CASSLTGGVGYGYTF
TGTGCCAGCAGCCTTACAGGGGGCGTGGGGTATGGCTACACCTTC
>TRBV14|NA|NA|TRBJ2-5
CASSLGETQYF
TGTGCCAGCAGCCTTGGAGAGACCCAGTACTTC
>TRBV4-1|NA|NA|TRBJ1-5
CASSPEGVGYGNQPQHF
TGCGCCAGCAGCCCAGAAGGGGTGGGCTACGGGAATCAGCCCCAGCATTTT
>TRBV19|NA|NA|TRBJ1-5
CASSMGSNQPQHF
TGTGCCAGTAGTATGGGGAGCAATCAGCCCCAGCATTTT
>TRBV2|NA|NA|TRBJ1-5
CASSEDVLGQPQHF
TGTGCCAGCAGCGAGGACGTTTTAGGACAGCCCCAGCATTTT
>TRBV18|TRBD1|NA|TRBJ2-4
CASSPGQEAKNIQYF
TGTGCCAGCTCACCAGGACAGGAGGCGAAAAACATTCAGTACTTC
>TRBV28|NA|NA|TRBJ2-7
CASSLPDRGLVSYEQYF
TGTGCCAGCAGTCTACCCGACCGGGGACTGGTCTCCTACGAGCAGTACTTC
>TRBV30|NA|once|TRBJ2-1
CAWSTNGGREQFF
TGTGCCTGGAGTACGAACGGGGGCCGGGAGCAGTTCTTC
>TRBV9|NA|NA|TRBJ1-2
CASSVEANYGYTF
TGTGCCAGCAGCGTTGAGGCCAACTATGGCTACACCTTC
>TRBV14|NA|NA|TRBJ1-1
CASSREGWGGPEAFF
TGTGCCAGCAGCCGCGAGGGTTGGGGGGGACCTGAAGCTTTCTTT
>TRBV5-1|TRBD2|NA|TRBJ2-3
CASSLAGLADTDTQYF
TGCGCCAGCAGCTTGGCGGGACTAGCGGACACAGATACGCAGTATTTT
>TRBV5-5|TRBD2|few|TRBJ2-1
CASSYYSGTSNEQFF
TGTGCCAGCAGCTACTACTCCGGGACTAGCAATGAGCAGTTCTTC
>TRBV18|NA|NA|TRBJ2-1
CASSPSTRGDEQFF
TGTGCCAGCTCACCCTCGACACGGGGTGATGAGCAGTTCTTC
>TRBV7-2|NA|few|TRBJ2-7
CASSQVGLAAGQQYF
TGTGCCAGCAGCCAGGTTGGGCTTGCGGCGGGGCAGCAGTACTTC
>TRBV5-4|TRBD2|NA|TRBJ2-1
CASSFFLAGVGEQFF
TGTGCCAGCAGCTTTTTCCTAGCGGGAGTGGGTGAGCAGTTCTTC
>TRBV11-3|TRBD2|NA|TRBJ2-3
CASSYTSGGADTQYF
TGTGCCAGCAGCTACACTAGCGGCGGTGCAGATACGCAGTATTTT
>TRBV25-1|NA|NA|TRBJ1-4
CASSDFSGTATNEKLFF
TGTGCCAGCAGTGATTTCTCTGGGACCGCAACTAATGAAAAACTGTTTTTT
>TRBV6-4|NA|few|TRBJ2-7
CASSEAVYEQYF
TGCGCCAGCAGTGAGGCCGTATACGAGCAGTACTTC
>TRBV7-8|NA|NA|TRBJ1-2
CASSEGPIGYGYTF
TGTGCCAGCAGCGAGGGACCTATCGGCTATGGCTACACCTTC
>TRBV6-1|NA|NA|TRBJ2-1
CASRYTGRNEQFF
TGTGCCAGCAGGTACACAGGGAGGAATGAGCAGTTCTTC
>TRBV19|TRBD1|NA|TRBJ2-5
CASTPTGAETQYF
TGTGCCAGTACTCCAACAGGGGCCGAGACCCAGTACTTC
>TRBV7-9|TRBD2|NA|TRBJ2-1
CASQRGDNNEQFF
TGTGCCAGCCAGCGGGGGGACAACAATGAGCAGTTCTTC
>TRBV5-4|NA|NA|TRBJ1-4
CASSSGGISNEKLFF
TGTGCCAGCAGCTCCGGGGGGATCTCTAATGAAAAACTGTTTTTT
>TRBV29-1|NA|NA|TRBJ1-1
CSVAGGGSITEAFF
TGCAGCGTTGCTGGGGGAGGTTCGATTACTGAAGCTTTCTTT
>TRBV18|NA|NA|TRBJ1-4
CASSSSLFGEKLFF
TGTGCCAGCTCTAGTAGTTTATTTGGCGAAAAACTGTTTTTT
>TRBV19|NA|NA|TRBJ1-2
CASRLQANYGYTF
TGTGCCAGTAGACTCCAGGCTAACTATGGCTACACCTTC
>TRBV5-1|TRBD2|NA|TRBJ2-1
CASSVTSGTYNEQFF
TGCGCCAGCAGCGTCACTAGCGGGACCTACAATGAGCAGTTCTTC